The 10 T cell receptor beta chains below all came from one sample that was sequenced in a study of cytomegalovirus exposure and HLA in healthy donors. The method was immunoSEQ multiplex PCR; TCRdb's version includes in-frame clones alone and lacks a portion of them. This sample has under 200,000 clones, with approximately 86% found just once. Input material: PBMCs. The receptors were sampled from a woman under 30 in good health and CMV-seronegative.

The chain has TRBV15 and TRBJ2-2, with 9 bases lining up with TRBD1. This CDR3 is 15 amino acids long. Germline V lookup: CDR1 LNHNV, CDR2 YYDKDF (reference sequence). Losses at the gene ends were 3 bases for V and 5 bases for J; bases not matched to a gene: 4. The CDR3 DNA follows: TGTGCCACCAGCAGGGGACAGGGTATTACCGGGGAGCTGTTTTTT. Protein sequence: CATSRGQGITGELFF.

This clone was seen more than once but under ten times. V is TRBV18 and J is TRBJ1-2, with D unresolved. This CDR3 is built from 14 residues. With 0 bases removed from V and 4 bases from J, the gap between germline ends came to 9 bases. Germline CDR1 and CDR2: KGHSH and LQKENI. The CDR3 DNA reads as TGTGCCAGCTCACCACCAGCTTTCACCTATGGCTACACCTTC. Encoded protein: CASSPPAFTYGYTF.

A remark on this clone: Compared with germline, one end of the junction differs, possibly owing to a read error. The gene calls are TRBV5-1 and TRBJ1-2; 9 nucleotides match TRBD1. Per germline, CDR1 SGHRS and CDR2 YFSETQ. The CDR3 spans 19 residues. CDR3: CASSLEPGTGSLMNYGYTF. The CDR3, as DNA: TGCGCCAGCAGTTTGGAACCGGGGACAGGGAGCCTCATGAACTATGGCTACACCTTC.

The chain has TRBV7-2 and TRBJ2-7; the match to TRBD2 covers 7 bases. The CDR3 loop spans 15 amino acids. V shed 1 base and J 4 bases; nucleotides not matched to a gene: 7. Germline lookup yields CDR1 SGHTA and CDR2 FQGNSA. CDR3 DNA: TGTGCCAGCAGCTTAGATGCGGGAGCCCCTTACGAGCAGTACTTC. Residues: CASSLDAGAPYEQYF.

The chain is built from TRBV15 and TRBJ2-3; D is possibly TRBD2 (7 bases). Germline CDR1 reads LNHNV; CDR2 reads YYDKDF (reference sequence). The V end was cut by 1 base, the J end by 5 bases, with 19 bases between. This CDR3 spans 17 amino acids. In DNA, the CDR3 is TGTGCCACCAGCAGAGTAGGGTTGGAGGGGGGGCAAGATACGCAGTATTTT. This encodes CATSRVGLEGGQDTQYF.

V usage is TRBV27 and J usage is TRBJ2-2; D gene unclear. The V gene's germline CDR1 is MNHEY and CDR2 SMNVEV (reference sequence). This CDR3 has 12 residues. Trimming shortened V by 4 bases and J by 6 bases, and 6 bases separated the two germline ends. The CDR3 DNA is TGTGCCAGCAGTTGGTGGCCCGGGGAGCTGTTTTTT. Amino acids: CASSWWPGELFF.

This clone rates as medium-sized. The V call is TRBV6-4, the J call TRBJ2-3; TRBD1 might be the D (6 bases). V was clipped by 0 bases and J by 2 bases, with 12 bases between them. The length of the CDR3 is 16 residues. Per the germline V gene, CDR1 is MRHNA and CDR2 is SNTAGT. The CDR3 DNA reads TGTGCCAGCAGTGACTCGAGGGACAACCCCACAGATACGCAGTATTTT. Encoded protein: CASSDSRDNPTDTQYF.

The rearrangement joins TRBV7-2 to TRBJ1-3, with 7 bases that match TRBD1. V dropped 5 bases and J dropped 4; count of bases not matched to a gene: 8. The germline V gene has CDR1 SGHTA and CDR2 FQGNSA. The CDR3 extends over 15 amino acids. The CDR3 loop is CASSRYRGDGNTIYF. Here the CDR3 DNA reads TGTGCCAGCAGCCGATACAGGGGAGACGGAAACACCATATATTTT.

The chain recombines TRBV15 with TRBJ2-7; 9 nucleotides match TRBD1. Germline CDR1 and CDR2: LNHNV and YYDKDF (reference sequence). Trimming took 0 bases from V and 4 from J; bases not matched to a gene: 4. This CDR3 comprises 15 residues. CDR3: CATSRDGTGFYEQYF. For the CDR3, the DNA is TGTGCCACCAGCAGAGATGGGACAGGGTTTTACGAGCAGTACTTC.

This chain uses TRBV27 with TRBJ2-1; D remains ambiguous. Trimming removed 3 bases at V and 0 bases at J, with 9 bases between. Germline CDR1 MNHEY, CDR2 SMNVEV (reference sequence). The CDR3 consists of 15 residues. The CDR3 region has the DNA TGTGCCAGCAGTTTGCAGGAAGGCTCCTACAATGAGCAGTTCTTC. As protein: CASSLQEGSYNEQFF.